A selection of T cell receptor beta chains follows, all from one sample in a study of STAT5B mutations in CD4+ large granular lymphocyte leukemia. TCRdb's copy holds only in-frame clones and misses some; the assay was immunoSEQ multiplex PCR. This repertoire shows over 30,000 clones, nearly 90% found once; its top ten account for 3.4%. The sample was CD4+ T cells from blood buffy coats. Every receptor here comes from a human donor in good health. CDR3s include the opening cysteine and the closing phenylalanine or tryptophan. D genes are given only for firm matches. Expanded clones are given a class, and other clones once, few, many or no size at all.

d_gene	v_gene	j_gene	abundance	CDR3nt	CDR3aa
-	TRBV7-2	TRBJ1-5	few	TGTGCCAGCAGCACCCAGCAAGATCAGCCCCAGCATTTT	CASSTQQDQPQHF
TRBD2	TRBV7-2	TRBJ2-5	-	TGTGCCAGCGCCCCGCTAGCGGGCCAAGAGACCCAGTACTTC	CASAPLAGQETQYF
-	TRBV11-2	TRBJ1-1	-	TGTGCCAGCAGCACCGGGCCCCTAGGGGCTTTCTTT	CASSTGPLGAFF
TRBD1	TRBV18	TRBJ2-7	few	TGTGCCAGCTCGCCTGGGACAGCCTCCTACGAGCAGTACTTC	CASSPGTASYEQYF
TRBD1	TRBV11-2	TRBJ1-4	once	TGTGCCAGCAGTTTAACAGGGGGCCGAAAACTGTTTTTT	CASSLTGGRKLFF
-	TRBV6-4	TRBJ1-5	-	TGTGCCAGCAGTGACCGACAGAGGAGGCAGCCCCAGCATTTT	CASSDRQRRQPQHF
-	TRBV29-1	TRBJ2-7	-	TGCAGCGTTGAAGGGTCCCATCGGGACGAGCAGTACTTC	CSVEGSHRDEQYF
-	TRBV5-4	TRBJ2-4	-	TGTGCCAGCAGCTCCGATAAAAACATTCAGTACTTC	CASSSDKNIQYF
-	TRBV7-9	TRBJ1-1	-	TGTGCCAGCAGCTTATTCCCAACTGAAGCTTTCTTT	CASSLFPTEAFF
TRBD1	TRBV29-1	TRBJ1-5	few	TGCAGCGTTGCCCCAGGGACAGGCAATCAGCCCCAGCATTTT	CSVAPGTGNQPQHF
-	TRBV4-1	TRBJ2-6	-	TGCGCCAGCAGCCACCCTAGCTCTGGGGCCAACGTCCTGACTTTC	CASSHPSSGANVLTF
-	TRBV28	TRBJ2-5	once	TGTGCCAGCAGGGAACGGGACCCCCAAGAGACCCAGTACTTC	CASRERDPQETQYF
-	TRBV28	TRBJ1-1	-	TGTGCCAGCTTCTCTCGGAACAGTGAAGCTTTCTTT	CASFSRNSEAFF
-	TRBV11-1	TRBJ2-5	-	TGTGCCAGCAGCTTAGGGGAGACCCAGTACTTC	CASSLGETQYF
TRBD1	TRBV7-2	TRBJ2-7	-	TGTGCCAGCAGCTTAAGGGGCACGAGGACAGGGGCCTACGAGCAGTACTTC	CASSLRGTRTGAYEQYF
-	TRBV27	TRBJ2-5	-	TGTGCCAGCAGGGGGGGAGACACTTACCAAGAGACCCAGTACTTC	CASRGGDTYQETQYF
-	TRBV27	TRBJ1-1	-	TGTGCCAGCAGTTCAATGCAACAGCTCCGGAGGGCCAAAGCTTTCTTT	CASSSMQQLRRAKAFF
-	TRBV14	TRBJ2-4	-	TGTGCCAGCAGCCGACAGTCCGGACCGGAAAACATTCAGTACTTC	CASSRQSGPENIQYF
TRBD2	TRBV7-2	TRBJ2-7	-	TGTGCCAGCAGTCCGTATAGGGCTAGCGGGCTCTACGAGCAGTACTTC	CASSPYRASGLYEQYF
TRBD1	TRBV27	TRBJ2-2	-	TGTGCCAGCAGTTTATTCTGGCGGACAGGGGGCTACACCGGGGAGCTGTTTTTT	CASSLFWRTGGYTGELFF
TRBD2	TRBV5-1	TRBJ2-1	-	TGCGCCAGCAGCTTGGCTCCTAGCGGCTCCTACAATGAGCAGTTCTTC	CASSLAPSGSYNEQFF
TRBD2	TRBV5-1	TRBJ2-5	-	TGCGCCAGCAGCTTCGGGACTAGCCCCCGGAGCCAGTACTTC	CASSFGTSPRSQYF
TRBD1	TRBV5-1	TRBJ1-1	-	TGCGCCAGCAGTAACCAGGGGGGTGCTGAAGCTTTCTTT	CASSNQGGAEAFF
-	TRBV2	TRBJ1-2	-	TGTGCCAGCAGCCTTCGGGGGGATGGCTACACCTTC	CASSLRGDGYTF
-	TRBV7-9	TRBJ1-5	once	TGTGCCAGCAGCTCCGGACAGTCGATCAATCAGCCCCAGCATTTT	CASSSGQSINQPQHF
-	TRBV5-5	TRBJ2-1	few	TGTGCCAGCAGCTTGGAGGTCTCCTACAATGAGCAGTTCTTC	CASSLEVSYNEQFF
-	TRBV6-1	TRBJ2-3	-	TGTGCCAGCAGTTTCGAGGCCTCCGAGGATACGCAGTATTTT	CASSFEASEDTQYF
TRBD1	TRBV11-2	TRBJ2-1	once	TGTGCCAGCAGCTTAGCTTCCGGGACAGTGGGACACAATGAGCAGTTCTTC	CASSLASGTVGHNEQFF
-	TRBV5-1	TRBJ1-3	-	TGCGCCAGCAGCTTGGCAGGGGATGCTGGAAACACCATATATTTT	CASSLAGDAGNTIYF
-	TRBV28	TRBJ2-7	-	TGTGCCAGCAGGACCATAGGCCCCTACGAGCAGTACTTC	CASRTIGPYEQYF
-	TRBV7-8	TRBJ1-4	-	TGTGCCAGCAGCTTAGCGCGTATGGGCACAGGGACCCTCCTAAGGGATGAAAAACTGTTTTTT	CASSLARMGTGTLLRDEKLFF
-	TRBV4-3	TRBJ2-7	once	TGCGCCAGCAGCCAAGAGCATTCGGCCTTCTACGAGCAGTACTTC	CASSQEHSAFYEQYF
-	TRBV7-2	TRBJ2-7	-	TGTGCCAGCAGCTTAGCTACGGGCCGCTACGAGCAGTACTTC	CASSLATGRYEQYF